These T cell receptor beta chains were read from a single sample in a study of blood T cell repertoires in COVID-19. The repertoire was sequenced with immunoSEQ multiplex PCR; TCRdb's copy has only in-frame clones and lacks some. Among some 67,000 clones listed, roughly 85% were seen once. The sequenced material came from peripheral blood. The receptor source for this set is a woman of 80 years or more with acute or convalescent COVID-19. The CDR3 runs from the conserved cysteine through the conserved F or W. D genes are given only for firm matches. Clone size is given for some rows only: seen once, a few or many times, or a class if the clone is expanded.

abundance: -; j_gene: TRBJ2-3; v_gene: TRBV5-1; d_gene: -; CDR3nt: TGCGCCAGCAGCTTGGCCCCGGGTACGCAGTATTTT; CDR3aa: CASSLAPGTQYF
abundance: -; j_gene: TRBJ2-1; v_gene: TRBV10-3; d_gene: -; CDR3nt: TGTGCCATCAGTGAGCGATCAGGGCCCTCCTACAATGAGCAGTTCTTC; CDR3aa: CAISERSGPSYNEQFF
abundance: -; j_gene: TRBJ1-1; v_gene: TRBV2; d_gene: TRBD1; CDR3nt: TGTGCCAGCAGTACACAGGGGGTAGACACTGAAGCTTTCTTT; CDR3aa: CASSTQGVDTEAFF
abundance: -; j_gene: TRBJ1-4; v_gene: TRBV28; d_gene: TRBD1; CDR3nt: TGTGCCAGCTCCCGAACAGGGGCTCGCGAAAAACTGTTTTTT; CDR3aa: CASSRTGAREKLFF
abundance: -; j_gene: TRBJ2-7; v_gene: TRBV19; d_gene: -; CDR3nt: TGTGCCAGTAGTATAGATCCGCGCTACGAGCAGTACTTC; CDR3aa: CASSIDPRYEQYF
abundance: -; j_gene: TRBJ1-2; v_gene: TRBV28; d_gene: TRBD1; CDR3nt: TGTGCCAGCAGTCCACCGACAGGGGGCATCGATGGCTACACCTTC; CDR3aa: CASSPPTGGIDGYTF
abundance: -; j_gene: TRBJ2-2; v_gene: TRBV18; d_gene: TRBD2; CDR3nt: TGTGCCAGCTCGATCGGACTAGCGGGAGGGACCGGGGAGCTGTTTTTT; CDR3aa: CASSIGLAGGTGELFF
abundance: -; j_gene: TRBJ1-5; v_gene: TRBV2; d_gene: -; CDR3nt: TGTGCCAGCAGTGCAGGGTTCAGGGGCAATCAGCCCCAGCATTTT; CDR3aa: CASSAGFRGNQPQHF
abundance: -; j_gene: TRBJ2-7; v_gene: TRBV6-6; d_gene: -; CDR3nt: TGTGCCAGCAGTCCAGGGGTCTACGAGCAGTACTTC; CDR3aa: CASSPGVYEQYF
abundance: once; j_gene: TRBJ2-7; v_gene: TRBV6-5; d_gene: -; CDR3nt: TGTGCCAGCAGCAGCCGGACAGGGAGGGCCTACGAGCAGTACTTC; CDR3aa: CASSSRTGRAYEQYF
abundance: -; j_gene: TRBJ1-2; v_gene: TRBV5-1; d_gene: TRBD1; CDR3nt: TGCGCCAGCAGCTTTGGACAGGGTAACTATGGCTACACCTTC; CDR3aa: CASSFGQGNYGYTF
abundance: -; j_gene: TRBJ2-2; v_gene: TRBV4-1; d_gene: -; CDR3nt: TGCGCCAGCAGCCAAGATACCGGACTGGGGACCGGGGAGCTGTTTTTT; CDR3aa: CASSQDTGLGTGELFF
abundance: -; j_gene: TRBJ2-7; v_gene: TRBV4-1; d_gene: TRBD1; CDR3nt: TGCGCCAGCAGCCACGAGATGTCGGGACAGAGTACCTACGAGCAGTACTTC; CDR3aa: CASSHEMSGQSTYEQYF
abundance: -; j_gene: TRBJ2-7; v_gene: TRBV6-6; d_gene: -; CDR3nt: TGTGCCAGCAGGGGGGGGCTCGCATCCTACGAGCAGTACTTC; CDR3aa: CASRGGLASYEQYF
abundance: -; j_gene: TRBJ2-1; v_gene: TRBV3-1/TRBV3-2; d_gene: TRBD2; CDR3nt: TGTGCCAGCAGCCAAGGGGACTATCTTTACAATGAGCAGTTCTTC; CDR3aa: CASSQGDYLYNEQFF
abundance: -; j_gene: TRBJ2-5; v_gene: TRBV6-5; d_gene: -; CDR3nt: TGTGCCAGCAGTTACTATGGAGGGGAGACCCAGTACTTC; CDR3aa: CASSYYGGETQYF
abundance: -; j_gene: TRBJ1-4; v_gene: TRBV6-6; d_gene: -; CDR3nt: TGTGCCAGCAGTACGGCCAGGAATGAAAAACTGTTTTTT; CDR3aa: CASSTARNEKLFF
abundance: -; j_gene: TRBJ2-1; v_gene: TRBV7-2; d_gene: TRBD2; CDR3nt: TGTGCCAGCAGCGCTACGACTAGCGGGAGGACGTACAATGAGCAGTTCTTC; CDR3aa: CASSATTSGRTYNEQFF
abundance: -; j_gene: TRBJ1-4; v_gene: TRBV7-8; d_gene: -; CDR3nt: TGTGCCAGCAGCCCTAGGTCAGGGATTGCAACTAATGAAAAACTGTTTTTT; CDR3aa: CASSPRSGIATNEKLFF
abundance: few; j_gene: TRBJ2-4; v_gene: TRBV7-9; d_gene: -; CDR3nt: TGTGCCAGCAGCTTAGATCTGGGGGGATATTCGTACTTC; CDR3aa: CASSLDLGGYSYF
abundance: -; j_gene: TRBJ2-1; v_gene: TRBV7-3; d_gene: -; CDR3nt: TGTGCCAGCAGGGGGCGCAGCAATGAGCAGTTCTTC; CDR3aa: CASRGRSNEQFF
abundance: -; j_gene: TRBJ2-3; v_gene: TRBV28; d_gene: TRBD2; CDR3nt: TGTGCCAGCAGTTCGACTAGCGGGGGGGCCAATTCAGATACGCAGTATTTT; CDR3aa: CASSSTSGGANSDTQYF
abundance: -; j_gene: TRBJ1-1; v_gene: TRBV12-3/TRBV12-4; d_gene: -; CDR3nt: TGTGCCAGCAGTACTACCGGGACAACCCACGCTGACTTT; CDR3aa: CASSTTGTTHADF
abundance: medium-sized; j_gene: TRBJ2-1; v_gene: TRBV6-2/TRBV6-3; d_gene: TRBD2; CDR3nt: TGTGCCAGCAGTTACGGGACTACATACAATGAGCAGTTCTTC; CDR3aa: CASSYGTTYNEQFF
abundance: -; j_gene: TRBJ2-1; v_gene: TRBV7-8; d_gene: TRBD2; CDR3nt: TGTGCCAGCAGCGCGGGACTAGCGGGAGTCAATGAGCAGTTCTTC; CDR3aa: CASSAGLAGVNEQFF
abundance: -; j_gene: TRBJ1-2; v_gene: TRBV4-1; d_gene: -; CDR3nt: TGCGCCAGCAGCCAAGATCCAAACCGGGAAGATGGCTACACCTTC; CDR3aa: CASSQDPNREDGYTF
abundance: -; j_gene: TRBJ2-3; v_gene: TRBV19; d_gene: TRBD2; CDR3nt: TGTGCCAGTAGTCTATCCGGACTAGCGGGAGGAGGTACGCAGTATTTT; CDR3aa: CASSLSGLAGGGTQYF
abundance: -; j_gene: TRBJ1-3; v_gene: TRBV19; d_gene: -; CDR3nt: TGTGCCAGTAGGCAGACTAGTGAAGAAAACACCATATATTTT; CDR3aa: CASRQTSEENTIYF
abundance: -; j_gene: TRBJ1-2; v_gene: TRBV5-1; d_gene: -; CDR3nt: TGCGCCAGCAGCTTGGCCCAGGGATCAGGCTATGGCTACACCTTC; CDR3aa: CASSLAQGSGYGYTF
abundance: -; j_gene: TRBJ2-2; v_gene: TRBV7-2; d_gene: TRBD1; CDR3nt: TGTGCCAGCAGTCAGAGACCACAGGGGGCGCGAACCGGGGAGCTGTTTTTT; CDR3aa: CASSQRPQGARTGELFF
abundance: -; j_gene: TRBJ2-1; v_gene: TRBV24-1; d_gene: TRBD1; CDR3nt: TGTGCCACCGGGACAGAGAAACCCTACAATGAGCAGTTCTTC; CDR3aa: CATGTEKPYNEQFF
abundance: -; j_gene: TRBJ1-4; v_gene: TRBV28; d_gene: -; CDR3nt: TGTGCCAGCAGTCACGGCGGGGGAGCTAATGAAAAACTGTTTTTT; CDR3aa: CASSHGGGANEKLFF
abundance: -; j_gene: TRBJ2-5; v_gene: TRBV18; d_gene: -; CDR3nt: TGTGCCAGCTCGTCTACAGGGAGCCAAGAGACCCAGTACTTC; CDR3aa: CASSSTGSQETQYF
abundance: -; j_gene: TRBJ1-5; v_gene: TRBV2; d_gene: TRBD1; CDR3nt: TGTGCCACCGTTGACAGGGCTGGTCAGCCCCAGCATTTT; CDR3aa: CATVDRAGQPQHF
abundance: -; j_gene: TRBJ2-3; v_gene: TRBV27; d_gene: -; CDR3nt: TGTGCCAGCAGTTCCCCGACTAGTAGGAAGACAGATACGCAGTATTTT; CDR3aa: CASSSPTSRKTDTQYF
abundance: -; j_gene: TRBJ2-1; v_gene: TRBV10-3; d_gene: TRBD2; CDR3nt: TGTGCCATCAGTGAACCTAGCGGGGGTACCTACAATGAGCAGTTCTTC; CDR3aa: CAISEPSGGTYNEQFF
abundance: -; j_gene: TRBJ2-3; v_gene: TRBV5-1; d_gene: TRBD1; CDR3nt: TGCGCCAGCAGCTTGGGGGACAGGTACCCAGATACGCAGTATTTT; CDR3aa: CASSLGDRYPDTQYF
abundance: -; j_gene: TRBJ2-5; v_gene: TRBV3-1/TRBV3-2; d_gene: -; CDR3nt: TGTGCCAGCAGCCACAGGGGAGAGACCCAGTACTTC; CDR3aa: CASSHRGETQYF
abundance: -; j_gene: TRBJ1-1; v_gene: TRBV7-3; d_gene: TRBD1; CDR3nt: TGTGCCAGCAGCTTAAGTAGTCAGGGGGTCACTGAAGCTTTCTTT; CDR3aa: CASSLSSQGVTEAFF
abundance: -; j_gene: TRBJ2-2; v_gene: TRBV28; d_gene: -; CDR3nt: TGTGCCAGCAGTTTTCGGAGAAACACCGGGGAGCTGTTTTTT; CDR3aa: CASSFRRNTGELFF
abundance: -; j_gene: TRBJ1-1; v_gene: TRBV30; d_gene: -; CDR3nt: TGTGCCTGGAACGAGGGTACGGACACTGAAGCTTTCTTT; CDR3aa: CAWNEGTDTEAFF
abundance: few; j_gene: TRBJ2-2; v_gene: TRBV28; d_gene: -; CDR3nt: TGTGCCAGCAGTTTGGGGACACTCTGGAACACCGGGGAGCTGTTTTTT; CDR3aa: CASSLGTLWNTGELFF
abundance: -; j_gene: TRBJ2-5; v_gene: TRBV6-5; d_gene: TRBD1; CDR3nt: TGTGCCAGCAGACGACGACAGGGTCGGCAAGAGACCCAGTACTTC; CDR3aa: CASRRRQGRQETQYF